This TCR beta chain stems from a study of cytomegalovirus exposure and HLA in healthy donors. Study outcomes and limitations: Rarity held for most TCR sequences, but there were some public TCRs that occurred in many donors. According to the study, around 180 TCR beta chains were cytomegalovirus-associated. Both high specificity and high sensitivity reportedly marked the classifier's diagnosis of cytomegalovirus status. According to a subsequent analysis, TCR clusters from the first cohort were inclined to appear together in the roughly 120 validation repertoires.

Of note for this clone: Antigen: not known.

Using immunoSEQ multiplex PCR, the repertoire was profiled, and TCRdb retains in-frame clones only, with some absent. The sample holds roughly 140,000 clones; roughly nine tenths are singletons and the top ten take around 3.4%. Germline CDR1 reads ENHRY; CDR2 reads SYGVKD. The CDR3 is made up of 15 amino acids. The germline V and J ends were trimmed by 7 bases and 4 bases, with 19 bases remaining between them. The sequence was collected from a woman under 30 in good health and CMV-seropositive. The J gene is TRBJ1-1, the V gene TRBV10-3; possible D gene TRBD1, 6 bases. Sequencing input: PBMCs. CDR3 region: CAITQGGGRLTEAFF. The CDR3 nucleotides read TGTGCCATCACCCAGGGCGGGGGGCGACTCACTGAAGCTTTCTTT.